Listed below are T cell receptor beta chains from one sample, sequenced in a study of radiation and T cells in renal cell carcinoma. Only in-frame clones appear in the TCRdb table, and some are missing; sequencing was by immunoSEQ multiplex PCR. The sample holds about 49,000 clones; 83% are singletons and the top ten take 31%. The sequences come from blood, collected from a patient whose treatment included radiotherapy and nephrectomy. These TCRs come from a woman in her seventies with renal cell carcinoma. Both conserved end residues are part of each CDR3. Fields, in order: CDR3 length, clone size, D gene, J gene, V gene, CDR3 DNA, CDR3 protein. The D gene is left open where the match is weak. Clone size is stated in some rows and not others, as once, few, many or a class when expanded.

13 - TRBD1 TRBJ2-6 TRBV19 TGTGCCAGTAGTGCCACAGGGGCCCACGTCCTGACTTTC CASSATGAHVLTF
14 - TRBD1 TRBJ1-4 TRBV5-1 TGCGCCAGCAGCTTAGGACAGGGTAGTGAAAAACTGTTTTTT CASSLGQGSEKLFF
12 - - TRBJ2-3 TRBV6-1 TGTGCCAGCAGGGGAGTCACAGATACGCAGTATTTT CASRGVTDTQYF
14 - - TRBJ1-1 TRBV5-5 TGTGCCAGCAGTTTTGAACTGATGAACACTGAAGCTTTCTTT CASSFELMNTEAFF
14 - TRBD1 TRBJ2-4 TRBV30 TGTGCCTGGAGTACCAAGACAGGGGTCGTCATTCAGTACTTC CAWSTKTGVVIQYF
14 - - TRBJ1-1 TRBV15 TGTGCCACCAGCAGAGGGGCGATGAACACTGAAGCTTTCTTT CATSRGAMNTEAFF
14 - TRBD1 TRBJ1-3 TRBV29-1 TGCAGCGCAATACAGGGGGCAGGAGGAAACACCATATATTTT CSAIQGAGGNTIYF
14 few TRBD1 TRBJ2-7 TRBV6-6 TGTGCCAGCAGAAAAGGGACAGGGGGGAACGAGCAGTACTTC CASRKGTGGNEQYF
16 - TRBD2 TRBJ2-2 TRBV4-1 TGCGCCAGCAGCCAAGAAAACGGACTAGACACCGGGGAGCTGTTTTTT CASSQENGLDTGELFF
14 - TRBD2 TRBJ2-3 TRBV6-6 TGTGCCAGCAGTACTAGCGGGAGACCAGATACGCAGTATTTT CASSTSGRPDTQYF
13 - TRBD1 TRBJ1-2 TRBV29-1 TGCAGCGTGCCTTACAGGGGCCCCTATGGCTACACCTTC CSVPYRGPYGYTF
14 - - TRBJ1-1 TRBV6-1 TGTGCCAGCAGCCTACAGGGTTTGGGCACTGAAGCTTTCTTT CASSLQGLGTEAFF
18 - - TRBJ2-1 TRBV27 TGTGCCAGCAGCACAGTTTCTCCCGGGACACTTACCTACAATGAGCAGTTCTTC CASSTVSPGTLTYNEQFF
15 - - TRBJ1-3 TRBV14 TGTGCCAGCAGCCAAGGGGCCTCCTCTGGAAACACCATATATTTT CASSQGASSGNTIYF
15 - TRBD2 TRBJ2-3 TRBV4-2 TGTGCCAGCAGCCATAGCGGGGGGGGCGCAGATACGCAGTATTTT CASSHSGGGADTQYF
13 - - TRBJ2-5 TRBV7-9 TGTGCCAGCAGCTTTCGAGAAAAAGAGACCCAGTACTTC CASSFREKETQYF
13 - - TRBJ2-3 TRBV15 TGTGCCACCAGCAGCACACGGGTCGATACGCAGTATTTT CATSSTRVDTQYF
14 once - TRBJ2-7 TRBV2 TGTGCCGCCTTGCTACTCAAGGGGAACTACGAGCAGTACTTC CAALLLKGNYEQYF
15 - TRBD1 TRBJ1-2 TRBV5-8 TGTGCCAGCAGCCCCGCGACAGGGAGGAGTTATGGCTACACCTTC CASSPATGRSYGYTF
17 - - TRBJ2-6 TRBV5-6 TGTGCCAGCAGCTTGATTAGCGACAGCTCTGGGGCCAACGTCCTGACTTTC CASSLISDSSGANVLTF
11 - - TRBJ1-2 TRBV5-1 TGCGCCAGCAGCGACTACTATGGCTACACCTTC CASSDYYGYTF
14 - - TRBJ1-3 TRBV5-1 TGCGCCAGCAGCACACAGGGTTCTGGAAACACCATATATTTT CASSTQGSGNTIYF